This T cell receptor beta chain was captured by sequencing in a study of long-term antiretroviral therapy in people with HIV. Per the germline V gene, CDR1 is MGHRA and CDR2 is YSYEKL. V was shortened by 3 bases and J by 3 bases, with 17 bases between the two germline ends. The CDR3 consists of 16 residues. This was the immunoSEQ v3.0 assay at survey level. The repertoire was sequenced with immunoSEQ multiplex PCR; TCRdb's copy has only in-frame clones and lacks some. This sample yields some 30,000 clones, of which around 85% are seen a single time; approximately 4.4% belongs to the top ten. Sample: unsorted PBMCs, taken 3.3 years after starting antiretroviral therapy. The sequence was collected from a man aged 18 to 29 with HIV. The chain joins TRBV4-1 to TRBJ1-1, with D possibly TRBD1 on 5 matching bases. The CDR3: CASSHVGAGGDTEAFF. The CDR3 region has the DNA TGCGCCAGCAGCCATGTAGGGGCGGGGGGTGACACTGAAGCTTTCTTT.